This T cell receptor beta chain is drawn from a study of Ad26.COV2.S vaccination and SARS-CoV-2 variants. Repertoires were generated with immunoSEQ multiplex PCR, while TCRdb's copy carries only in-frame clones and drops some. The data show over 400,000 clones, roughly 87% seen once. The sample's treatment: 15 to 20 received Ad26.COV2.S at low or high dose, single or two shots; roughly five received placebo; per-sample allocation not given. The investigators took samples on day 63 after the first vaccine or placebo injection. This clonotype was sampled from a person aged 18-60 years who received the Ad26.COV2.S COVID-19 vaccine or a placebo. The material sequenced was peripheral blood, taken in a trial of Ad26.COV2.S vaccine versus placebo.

The CDR3 loop reads CAIRDSGQDGYTF. The CDR3 region has the DNA TGTGCCATCAGGGACTCAGGGCAGGATGGCTACACCTTC. The chain links TRBV10-3 to TRBJ1-2, with a tentative D call TRBD1 (5 bases). CDR3 length equals 13 residues. The germline V gene has CDR1 ENHRY and CDR2 SYGVKD. V lost 6 bases, J lost 6 bases, and 14 bases lay in between.